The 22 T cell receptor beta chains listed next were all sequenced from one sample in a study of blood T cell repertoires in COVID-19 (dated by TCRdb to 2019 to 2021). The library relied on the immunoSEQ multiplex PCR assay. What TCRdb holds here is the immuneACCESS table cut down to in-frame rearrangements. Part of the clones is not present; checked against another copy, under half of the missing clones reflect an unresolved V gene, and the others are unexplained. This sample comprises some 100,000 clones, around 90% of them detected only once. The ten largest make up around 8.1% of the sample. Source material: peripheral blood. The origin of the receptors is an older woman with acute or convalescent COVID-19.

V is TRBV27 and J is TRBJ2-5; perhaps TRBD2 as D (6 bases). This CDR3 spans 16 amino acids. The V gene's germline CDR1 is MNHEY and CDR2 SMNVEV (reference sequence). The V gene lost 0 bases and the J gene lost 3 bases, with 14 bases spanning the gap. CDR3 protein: CASSLSPLGLKETQYF. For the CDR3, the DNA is TGTGCCAGCAGTTTATCACCCCTGGGACTCAAAGAGACCCAGTACTTC.

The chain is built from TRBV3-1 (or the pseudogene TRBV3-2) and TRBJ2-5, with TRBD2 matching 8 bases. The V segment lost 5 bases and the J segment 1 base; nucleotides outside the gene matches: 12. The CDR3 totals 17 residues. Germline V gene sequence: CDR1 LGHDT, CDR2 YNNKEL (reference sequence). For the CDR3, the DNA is TGTGCCAGCAGCGTGACGGAGGCGGGAGGAATCCAAGAGACCCAGTACTTC. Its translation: CASSVTEAGGIQETQYF.

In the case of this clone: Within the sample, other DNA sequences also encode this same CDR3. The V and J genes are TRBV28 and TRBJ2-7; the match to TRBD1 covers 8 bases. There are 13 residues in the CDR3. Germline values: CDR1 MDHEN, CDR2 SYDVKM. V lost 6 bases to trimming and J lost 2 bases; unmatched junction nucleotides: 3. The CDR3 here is CASSRGPTYEQYF. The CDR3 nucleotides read TGTGCCAGCAGCAGGGGGCCGACCTACGAGCAGTACTTC.

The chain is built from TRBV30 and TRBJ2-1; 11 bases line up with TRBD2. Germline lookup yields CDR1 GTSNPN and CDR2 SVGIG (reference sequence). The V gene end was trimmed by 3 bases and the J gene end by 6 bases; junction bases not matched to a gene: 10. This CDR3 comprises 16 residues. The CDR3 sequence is CAWRSLLAGALNEQFF. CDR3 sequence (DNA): TGTGCCTGGAGATCCCTACTAGCGGGGGCACTCAATGAGCAGTTCTTC. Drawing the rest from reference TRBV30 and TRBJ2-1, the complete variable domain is SQTIHQWPATLVQPVGSPLSLECTVEGTSNPNLYWYRQAAGRGLQLLFYSVGIGQISSEVPQNLSASRPQDRQFILSSKKLLLSDSGFYLCAWRSLLAGALNEQFFGPGTRLTVL.

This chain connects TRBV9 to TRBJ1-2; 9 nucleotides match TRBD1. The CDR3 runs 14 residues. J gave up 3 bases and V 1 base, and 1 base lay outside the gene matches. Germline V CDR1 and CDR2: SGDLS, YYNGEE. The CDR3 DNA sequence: TGTGCCAGCAGCGTAACAGGGGGCGACTATGGCTACACCTTC. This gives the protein CASSVTGGDYGYTF.

CDR3 in DNA: TGCGCCAGCAGCTTGACAGCTGGGCAAGAGACCCAGTACTTC. This translates into CASSLTAGQETQYF. The chain carries TRBV5-1 and TRBJ2-5; unclear D gene. The CDR3 runs 14 residues. V was cut by 1 base and J by 2 bases, with 9 bases left in between. Per the germline V gene, CDR1 is SGHRS and CDR2 is YFSETQ.

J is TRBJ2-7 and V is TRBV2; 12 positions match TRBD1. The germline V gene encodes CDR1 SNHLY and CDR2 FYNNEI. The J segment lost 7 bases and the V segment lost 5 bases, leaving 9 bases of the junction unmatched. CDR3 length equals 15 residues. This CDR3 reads CASSQPGQGAGEQYF. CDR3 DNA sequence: TGTGCCAGCAGTCAGCCGGGACAGGGGGCCGGGGAGCAGTACTTC.

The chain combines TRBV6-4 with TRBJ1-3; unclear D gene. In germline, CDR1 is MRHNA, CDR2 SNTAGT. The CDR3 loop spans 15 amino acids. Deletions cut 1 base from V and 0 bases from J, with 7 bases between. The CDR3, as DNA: TGTGCCAGCAGTGACTTGGCCAGCTCTGGAAACACCATATATTTT. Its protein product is CASSDLASSGNTIYF.

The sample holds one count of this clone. In DNA, the CDR3 is TGTGCCAGCAGTTTTGGCGGACAGGTCTACAATGAGCAGTTCTTC. As protein: CASSFGGQVYNEQFF. The rearrangement joins TRBV27 to TRBJ2-1, with TRBD1 identical over 7 bases. Germline V CDR1 and CDR2: MNHEY, SMNVEV (reference sequence). The CDR3 runs 15 residues. V lost 3 bases and J lost 3; bases outside the gene matches: 5.

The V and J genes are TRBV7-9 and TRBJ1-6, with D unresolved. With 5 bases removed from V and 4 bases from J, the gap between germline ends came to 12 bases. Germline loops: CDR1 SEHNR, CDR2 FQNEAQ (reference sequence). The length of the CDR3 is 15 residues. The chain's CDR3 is CASSKPGPYNSPLHF. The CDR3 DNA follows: TGTGCCAGCAGCAAACCGGGTCCATATAATTCACCCCTCCACTTT.

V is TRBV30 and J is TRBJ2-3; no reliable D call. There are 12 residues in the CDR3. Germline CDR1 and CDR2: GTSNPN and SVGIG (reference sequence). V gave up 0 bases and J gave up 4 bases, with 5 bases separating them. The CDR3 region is CAWSVHSDTQYF. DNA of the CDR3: TGTGCCTGGAGTGTACATTCAGATACGCAGTATTTT.

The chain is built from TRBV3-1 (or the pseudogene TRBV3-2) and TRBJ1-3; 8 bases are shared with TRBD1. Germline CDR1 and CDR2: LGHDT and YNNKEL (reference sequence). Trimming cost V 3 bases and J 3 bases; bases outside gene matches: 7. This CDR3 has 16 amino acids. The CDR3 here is CASSQPQGASGNTIYF. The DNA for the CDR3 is TGTGCCAGCAGCCAGCCCCAGGGGGCGAGTGGAAACACCATATATTTT.

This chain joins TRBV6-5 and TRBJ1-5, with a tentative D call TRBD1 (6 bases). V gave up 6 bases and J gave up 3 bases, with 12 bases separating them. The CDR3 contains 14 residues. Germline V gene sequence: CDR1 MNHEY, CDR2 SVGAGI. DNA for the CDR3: TGTGCCAGCAGGGACAGTCTATACAATCAGCCCCAGCATTTT. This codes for CASRDSLYNQPQHF.

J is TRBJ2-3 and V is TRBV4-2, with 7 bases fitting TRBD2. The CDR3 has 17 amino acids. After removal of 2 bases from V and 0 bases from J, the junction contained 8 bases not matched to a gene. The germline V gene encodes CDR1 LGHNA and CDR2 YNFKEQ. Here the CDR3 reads CASSQIPARGSTDTQYF. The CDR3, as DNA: TGTGCCAGCAGCCAAATCCCTGCGCGGGGGAGCACAGATACGCAGTATTTT.

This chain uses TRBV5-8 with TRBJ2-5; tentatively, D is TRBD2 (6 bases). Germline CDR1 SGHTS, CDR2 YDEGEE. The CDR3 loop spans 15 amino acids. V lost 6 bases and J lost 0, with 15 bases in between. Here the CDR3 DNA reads TGTGCCAGCACTCTGGGACGGGGGTACCAAGAGACCCAGTACTTC. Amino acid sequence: CASTLGRGYQETQYF.

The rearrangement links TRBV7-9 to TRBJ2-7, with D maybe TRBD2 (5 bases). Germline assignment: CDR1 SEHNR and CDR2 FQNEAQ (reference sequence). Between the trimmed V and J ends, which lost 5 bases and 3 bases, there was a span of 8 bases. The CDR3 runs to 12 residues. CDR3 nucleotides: TGTGCCAGCAGCCCCGGGGACTACGAGCAGTACTTC. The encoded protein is CASSPGDYEQYF.

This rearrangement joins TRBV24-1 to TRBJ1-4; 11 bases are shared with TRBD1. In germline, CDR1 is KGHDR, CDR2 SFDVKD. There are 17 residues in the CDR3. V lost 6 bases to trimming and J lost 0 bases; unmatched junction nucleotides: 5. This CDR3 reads CATSSGQGAATNEKLFF. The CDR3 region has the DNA TGTGCCACCAGTTCCGGACAGGGGGCTGCAACTAATGAAAAACTGTTTTTT.

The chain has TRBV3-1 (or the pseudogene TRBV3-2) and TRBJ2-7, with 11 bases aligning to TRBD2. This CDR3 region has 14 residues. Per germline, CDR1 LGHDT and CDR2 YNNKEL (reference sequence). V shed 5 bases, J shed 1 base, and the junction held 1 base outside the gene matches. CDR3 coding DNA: TGTGCCAGCAGCTGGACTAGCGGGTCCTACGAGCAGTACTTC. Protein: CASSWTSGSYEQYF.

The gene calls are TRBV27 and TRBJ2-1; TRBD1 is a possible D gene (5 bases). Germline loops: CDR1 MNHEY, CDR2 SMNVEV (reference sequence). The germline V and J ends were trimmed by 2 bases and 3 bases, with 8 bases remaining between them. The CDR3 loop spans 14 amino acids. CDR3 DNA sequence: TGTGCCAGCAGTTTAAGGGGTTTCTACAATGAGCAGTTCTTC. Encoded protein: CASSLRGFYNEQFF.

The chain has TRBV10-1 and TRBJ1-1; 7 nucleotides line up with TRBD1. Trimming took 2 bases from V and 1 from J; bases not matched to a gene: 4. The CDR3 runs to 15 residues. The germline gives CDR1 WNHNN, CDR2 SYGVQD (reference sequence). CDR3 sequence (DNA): TGCGCCAGCAGTGAGAACAGGGGTCGGAACACTGAAGCTTTCTTT. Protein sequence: CASSENRGRNTEAFF.

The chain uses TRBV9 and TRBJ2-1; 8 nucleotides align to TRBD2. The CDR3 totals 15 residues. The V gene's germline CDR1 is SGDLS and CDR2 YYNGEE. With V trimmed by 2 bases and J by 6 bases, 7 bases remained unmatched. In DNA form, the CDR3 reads TGTGCCAGCAGCGTTAGCGGGACTAGTCCCAATGAGCAGTTCTTC. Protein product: CASSVSGTSPNEQFF.

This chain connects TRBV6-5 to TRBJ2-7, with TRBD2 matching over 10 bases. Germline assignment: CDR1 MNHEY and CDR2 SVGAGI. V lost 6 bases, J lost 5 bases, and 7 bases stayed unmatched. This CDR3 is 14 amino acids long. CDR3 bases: TGTGCCAGCAGAAAGCGGGAGGGCCCCCACGAGCAGTACTTC. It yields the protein CASRKREGPHEQYF.